The 28 T cell receptor beta chains below come from one sample, sequenced in a study of PD-1 blockade in classical Hodgkin lymphoma. Autologous stem cell transplantation was followed by relapse in every patient, and brentuximab vedotin exposure varied. CD4+ T cells were purified from thawed PBMCs by negative selection. Generated by immunoSEQ multiplex PCR, the TCRdb table keeps only in-frame clones and is missing some. Of 17,000 or so clones detected, 85% appear once; the ten largest clones hold 1%. The sample was CD4+ T cells from blood, taken at baseline. The source of these receptors is a human donor with classical Hodgkin lymphoma.

The chain employs TRBV7-9 and TRBJ2-3; 8 bases fit TRBD1. The CDR3 covers 15 residues. With 5 bases clipped from V and 1 base from J, the junction kept 5 bases outside the gene matches. The germline V gene encodes CDR1 SEHNR and CDR2 FQNEAQ (reference sequence). The CDR3 DNA reads as TGTGCCAGCAGCCCGGGACAGGCCCGCACAGATACGCAGTATTTT. Translated, it gives CASSPGQARTDTQYF.

The chain employs TRBV7-9 and TRBJ1-5; D is ambiguous. Deletions cut 2 bases from V and 0 bases from J, with 5 bases between. This CDR3 has 14 residues. Germline V CDR1 and CDR2: SEHNR, FQNEAQ (reference sequence). The CDR3 protein is CASSLLGSNQPQHF. Written as DNA, the CDR3 is TGTGCCAGCAGCTTACTGGGTAGCAATCAGCCCCAGCATTTT.

The V and J genes are TRBV6-1 and TRBJ1-4; tentatively, D is TRBD1 (6 bases). The CDR3 totals 14 residues. CDR1 is MNHNS, CDR2 SASEGT, per germline. V was trimmed by 3 bases and J by 3 bases, leaving 8 bases between them. The CDR3: CASSEGGSNEKLFF. CDR3 nucleotide sequence: TGTGCCAGCAGTGAGGGGGGCTCTAATGAAAAACTGTTTTTT.

The chain carries TRBV9 and TRBJ2-3, with TRBD2 matching over 10 bases. The CDR3 loop spans 16 amino acids. Trimming cost V 6 bases and J 1 base; bases outside gene matches: 8. Germline lookup yields CDR1 SGDLS and CDR2 YYNGEE. CDR3 DNA: TGTGCCAGCACTCCTTTGGGGACTAGCGGCACAGATACGCAGTATTTT. It codes for CASTPLGTSGTDTQYF.

The chain uses TRBV5-4 and TRBJ2-1; 7 bases are a match to TRBD2. V lost 0 bases and J lost 5; bases outside the gene matches: 8. Germline CDR1 and CDR2: SGHNT and YYREEE (reference sequence). The CDR3 is made up of 16 amino acids. For the CDR3, the DNA is TGTGCCAGCAGCTTGGGTCCGGCGGGAGACCACAATGAGCAGTTCTTC. It specifies CASSLGPAGDHNEQFF.

The CDR3, as DNA: TGTGCTAGTGGTTTGGTTGTATTCAGGGCTAGCGGGGCACCAGATACGCAGTATTTT. It translates to CASGLVVFRASGAPDTQYF. The rearrangement uses TRBV12-5 and TRBJ2-3, with TRBD2 matching over 9 bases. Germline CDR1 LGHNT, CDR2 FRNRAP. The J segment lost 4 bases and the V segment lost 0 bases, leaving 14 bases of the junction unmatched. The CDR3 totals 19 residues.

The chain carries TRBV7-3 and TRBJ1-6, with 10 bases identical to TRBD1. The junction had 5 bases not matched to a gene; V was cut back by 5 bases and J by 7 bases. CDR1 is SGHTA and CDR2 is FQGTGA in the germline V gene. The CDR3 covers 15 residues. The CDR3, as DNA: TGTGCCAGCAGCACCGGACAGGGGGTAAATTCACCCCTCCACTTT. Translated, it gives CASSTGQGVNSPLHF.

The chain links TRBV5-1 to TRBJ2-5, with D unclear. TRBJ2-7 matches the DNA end more closely, so the J call is doubtful. CDR3 length: 13 residues. Germline-derived CDR1 and CDR2 are SGHRS and YFSETQ. Here the CDR3 reads CASSLVTRYEQYF. DNA of the CDR3: TGCGCCAGCAGCTTGGTTACCCGCTACGAGCAGTACTTC.

The V call is TRBV28, the J call TRBJ1-2; D is undetermined. The V and J ends lost 6 bases and 6 bases respectively, with 17 bases between them. The CDR3 length is 14 residues. Per the germline V gene, CDR1 is MDHEN and CDR2 is SYDVKM. The CDR3 is CASSLTGGYNGYTF. CDR3 coding DNA: TGTGCCAGCAGCTTGACGGGAGGATATAATGGCTACACCTTC.

The chain uses TRBV29-1 and TRBJ2-1, with 9 bases identical to TRBD1. The CDR3 consists of 16 residues. The V segment lost 6 bases and the J segment 7 bases; nucleotides outside the gene matches: 16. Germline V gene data show CDR1 as SQVTM and CDR2 as ANQGSEA. This CDR3 is CSVSLGSGTGYNEQFF. In nucleotides, the CDR3 is TGCAGCGTCTCCTTGGGGTCCGGGACAGGGTATAATGAGCAGTTCTTC.

The gene calls are TRBV19 and TRBJ2-1; 13 nucleotides agree with TRBD2. V lost 6 bases to trimming and J lost 1 base; unmatched junction nucleotides: 6. The germline CDR1 and CDR2 sequences are LNHDA and SQIVND (reference sequence). The CDR3 runs to 17 residues. This CDR3 reads CASRRLAGGTSYNEQFF. CDR3 sequence (DNA): TGTGCCAGTAGGAGACTAGCGGGAGGTACGTCCTACAATGAGCAGTTCTTC.

This clone came up once. V gene TRBV6-1 combines with J gene TRBJ1-5, with D unclear. Trimming shortened V by 8 bases and J by 4 bases, and 12 bases separated the two germline ends. The CDR3 loop spans 13 amino acids. Germline CDR1 reads MNHNS; CDR2 reads SASEGT. The DNA for the CDR3 is TGTGCCAGCTCCCCGACGGGGAATCAGCCCCAGCATTTT. Translated, it gives CASSPTGNQPQHF.

A remark on this clone: Other DNA sequences in the same sample also yield this CDR3. The rearrangement links TRBV5-4 to TRBJ2-3; D gene ambiguous. CDR1 and CDR2 (germline): SGHNT, YYREEE (reference sequence). This CDR3 has 12 amino acids. V was trimmed by 3 bases and J by 4 bases, leaving 6 bases between them. CDR3 amino acids: CASSSPADTQYF. CDR3 DNA sequence: TGTGCCAGCAGCTCCCCAGCAGATACGCAGTATTTT.

V and J are TRBV11-2 and TRBJ2-5, with 7 positions matching TRBD1. The CDR3 contains 16 residues. CDR1 is SGHAT and CDR2 is FQNNGV in the germline V gene. V shed 5 bases and J 1 base; nucleotides not matched to a gene: 10. The CDR3 DNA is TGTGCCAGCAGCCAGATAAGGGGGCCCGTCCAAGAGACCCAGTACTTC. Protein product: CASSQIRGPVQETQYF.

The V and J genes are TRBV19 and TRBJ2-5, with D unclear. CDR1 and CDR2 (germline): LNHDA, SQIVND (reference sequence). V was cut by 3 bases and J by 1 base, with 3 bases left in between. CDR3 size: 12 residues. The CDR3 is CASSIGQETQYF. The CDR3 DNA reads as TGTGCCAGTAGTATCGGCCAAGAGACCCAGTACTTC.

This chain links TRBV30 with TRBJ1-2; D gene uncertain. V was shortened by 1 base and J by 5 bases, with 5 bases between the two germline ends. CDR1 is GTSNPN and CDR2 is SVGIG in the germline V gene (reference sequence). CDR3 length equals 11 residues. CDR3 loop: CAWSANYGYTF. CDR3 nucleotide sequence: TGTGCCTGGAGTGCGAATTATGGCTACACCTTC.

V is TRBV7-6 and J is TRBJ1-1; TRBD1 aligns across 7 bases. Germline CDR1 is SGHVS and CDR2 is FNYEAQ. This CDR3 is 20 amino acids long. V was pared by 2 bases and J by 2 bases, with 20 bases of the junction left unmatched. For the CDR3, the DNA is TGTGCCAGCAGCTTATATGGTTGGGCACAATCCCAGGGGGTTAACACTGAAGCTTTCTTT. Encoded protein: CASSLYGWAQSQGVNTEAFF.

The rearrangement links TRBV6-5 to TRBJ2-3, with D possibly TRBD2 on 6 matching bases. The germline V gene encodes CDR1 MNHEY and CDR2 SVGAGI. V lost 0 bases and J lost 9, with 16 bases in between. The CDR3 has 15 amino acids. CDR3 protein: CASSYSLGGAGTQYF. CDR3 coding DNA: TGTGCCAGCAGTTACTCCCTCGGAGGGGCGGGGACGCAGTATTTT.

V and J are TRBV19 and TRBJ2-7; D uncertain. Looked up from germline, CDR1 is LNHDA and CDR2 is SQIVND (reference sequence). CDR3 length equals 11 residues. Between the trimmed V and J ends, which lost 1 base and 6 bases, there was a span of 4 bases. The DNA of the CDR3 is TGTGCCAGTAGTATAGGGGGCGAGCAGTACTTC. Residues: CASSIGGEQYF.

This clone was found once. The chain joins TRBV7-3 to TRBJ2-3, with 7 bases matching TRBD2. The CDR3 sequence is 15 residues long. Trimming removed 4 bases from V and 6 bases from J; junction bases left unmatched: 10. Germline CDR1 SGHTA, CDR2 FQGTGA. CDR3: CASSSRGRTADTQYF. CDR3 in DNA: TGTGCCAGCAGCTCCCGCGGGAGAACGGCCGATACGCAGTATTTT. The whole variable domain, remainder taken from reference TRBV7-3 and TRBJ2-3, is GAGVSQTPSNKVTEKGKYVELRCDPISGHTALYWYRQSLGQGPEFLIYFQGTGAADDSGLPNDRFFAVRPEGSVSTLKIQRTERGDSAVYLCASSSRGRTADTQYFGPGTRLTVL.

J is TRBJ2-1 and V is TRBV28; no reliable D call. The CDR3 consists of 11 residues. Germline loops: CDR1 MDHEN, CDR2 SYDVKM. Trimming took 6 bases from V and 0 from J, leaving 0 bases between them. The CDR3 DNA follows: TGTGCCAGCAGCTCCTACAATGAGCAGTTCTTC. This translates into CASSSYNEQFF.

V gene TRBV6-1 combines with J gene TRBJ1-4; the D gene is possibly TRBD1 (5 bases). This CDR3 is built from 15 residues. CDR1 is MNHNS, CDR2 SASEGT, per germline. V was clipped by 0 bases and J by 5 bases, with 10 bases between them. The CDR3 spells CASSEAPGWNEKLFF. CDR3 DNA sequence: TGTGCCAGCAGTGAAGCACCAGGGTGGAATGAAAAACTGTTTTTT.

The CDR3: CASIIRMAGEQYF. In DNA, the CDR3 is TGTGCCAGCATTATCCGGATGGCAGGCGAGCAGTACTTC. The chain is built from TRBV6-5 and TRBJ2-7; D unclear. V was cut by 7 bases and J by 6 bases, with 16 bases left in between. Germline CDR1 reads MNHEY; CDR2 reads SVGAGI. CDR3 size: 13 residues.

This clone came up a few times. The V and J genes are TRBV5-1 and TRBJ2-2; D might be TRBD2 (7 bases). Germline values: CDR1 SGHRS, CDR2 YFSETQ. This CDR3 has 16 amino acids. Trimming cost V 3 bases and J 6 bases, with 18 bases left between them. The DNA of the CDR3 is TGCGCCAGCAGCTGGGGGGGCAGGGGCCGCGCCGGGGAGCTGTTTTTT. Its protein is CASSWGGRGRAGELFF.

The chain has TRBV10-3 and TRBJ2-6; D is undetermined. The CDR3 runs to 15 residues. V was cut by 3 bases and J by 0 bases, with 6 bases left in between. CDR1 ENHRY and CDR2 SYGVKD come from the germline V gene. CDR3 DNA: TGTGCCATCAGTGAAACGGACTCTGGGGCCAACGTCCTGACTTTC. It translates to CAISETDSGANVLTF.

The chain employs TRBV7-3 and TRBJ1-1; TRBD1 matches at 7 bases. The CDR3 sequence is 16 residues long. Trimming removed 1 base from V and 1 base from J; junction bases left unmatched: 6. Germline V gene sequence: CDR1 SGHTA, CDR2 FQGTGA. The CDR3 coding sequence is TGTGCCAGCAGCTTAAGGACAGGCGCCCCGAACACTGAAGCTTTCTTT. This gives the protein CASSLRTGAPNTEAFF.

The V and J genes are TRBV2 and TRBJ2-5; D remains ambiguous. The germline V and J ends were trimmed by 6 bases and 3 bases, with 11 bases remaining between them. The CDR3 runs to 13 residues. From germline, CDR1 is SNHLY and CDR2 FYNNEI. CDR3 in amino acids: CASSRAPKETQYF. CDR3 sequence (DNA): TGTGCCAGCAGCCGGGCCCCAAAAGAGACCCAGTACTTC.

The chain has TRBV9 and TRBJ1-3; D not certain. V lost 0 bases and J 0 bases, leaving 10 bases between the germline ends. The CDR3 is 16 residues long. The germline V gene has CDR1 SGDLS and CDR2 YYNGEE. The chain's CDR3 is CASSVVGTGSGNTIYF. The CDR3 DNA sequence: TGTGCCAGCAGCGTAGTTGGCACCGGCTCTGGAAACACCATATATTTT.